The clone carrying this T cell receptor beta chain was counted at least ten times. The data were taken from a study of prognosis after radiotherapy for stage I lung cancer. Study-wide background: After radiotherapy, distant metastases were seen in a handful of patients (median roughly 7 months), and no significant progression was seen in some 15.

V was cut by 7 bases and J by 4 bases, with 10 bases left in between. The CDR3 runs to 12 residues. In germline, CDR1 is GTSNPN, CDR2 SVGIG (reference sequence). With two time points in the design, approximately 6 milliliters of peripheral blood were drawn at each one. Multiplex PCR, run in two rounds, amplified TCR beta CDR3 from genomic DNA. With primers specific to each TRBV and TRBJ gene, the first-round PCR was performed. TCRdb independently ran MiXCR on the multiplex PCR reads; one entry per CDR3 protein. This table has fewer than 25,000 distinct CDR3 sequences, 45% to 70% appearing once. The sequenced sample was PBMCs, obtained before or after stereotactic body radiation therapy (not recorded which). This chain links TRBV30 with TRBJ1-4; maybe TRBD1 (5 bases). The sequence derives from a donor over 45 with non-small cell lung cancer. CDR3 amino acids: CAFDSNNEKLFF. In nucleotides, the CDR3 is TGTGCCTTTGACAGTAATAATGAAAAACTGTTTTTT.